This T cell receptor (beta chain) was sequenced in a study of identifying expanded T cells in peripheral blood. The repertoire was sequenced with immunoSEQ multiplex PCR; TCRdb's copy has only in-frame clones and lacks some. The table has around 120,000 clones, about 88% seen once. Germline V gene lookup returns CDR1 LNHDA and CDR2 SQIVND (reference sequence). This CDR3 is built from 14 residues. V was pared by 5 bases and J by 1 base, with 8 bases between. The source is a person aged 18 to 69 in good health. The sequencing sample was made of blood. This rearrangement joins TRBV19 to TRBJ1-4, with D hard to call. The CDR3 reads CASSESKTNEKLFF. Here the CDR3 DNA reads TGTGCCAGTAGTGAGTCGAAAACTAATGAAAAACTGTTTTTT.